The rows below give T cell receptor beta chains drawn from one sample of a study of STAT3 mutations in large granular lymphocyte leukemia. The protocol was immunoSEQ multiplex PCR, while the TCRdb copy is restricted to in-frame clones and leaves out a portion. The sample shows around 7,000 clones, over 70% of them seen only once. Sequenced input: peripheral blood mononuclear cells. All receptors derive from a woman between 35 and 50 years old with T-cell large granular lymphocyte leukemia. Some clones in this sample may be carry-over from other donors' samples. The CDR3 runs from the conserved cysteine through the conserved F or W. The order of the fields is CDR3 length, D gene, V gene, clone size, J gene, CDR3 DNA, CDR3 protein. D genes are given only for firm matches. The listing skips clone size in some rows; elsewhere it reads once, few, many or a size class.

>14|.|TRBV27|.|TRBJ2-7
TGTGCCAGCAGTTCAAAAACAGGGTCCTACGAGCAGTACTTC
CASSSKTGSYEQYF
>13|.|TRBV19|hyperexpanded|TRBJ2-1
TGTGCCAGTAGTATCAGCGGAAACAATGAGCAGTTCTTC
CASSISGNNEQFF
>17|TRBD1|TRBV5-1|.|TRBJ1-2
TGCGCCAGCAGCTTGGGAGGAACAGGGGGAGGATACTATGGCTACACCTTC
CASSLGGTGGGYYGYTF
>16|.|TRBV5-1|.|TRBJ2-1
TGCGCCAGCAGCTTGGAGGCCCTCGCCCCCTACAATGAGCAGTTCTTC
CASSLEALAPYNEQFF
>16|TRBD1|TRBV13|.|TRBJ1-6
TGTGCCAGCAGCACTCTAGGACAGGGGAGAAATTCACCCCTCCACTTT
CASSTLGQGRNSPLHF
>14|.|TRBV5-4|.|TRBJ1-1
TGTGCCAGCAGCGGGGGGCCCAGGGTCACTGAAGCTTTCTTT
CASSGGPRVTEAFF
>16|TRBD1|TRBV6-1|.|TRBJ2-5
TGTGCCAGCAGTGCCAGAACGGGACAGGGGTTGGAGACCCAGTACTTC
CASSARTGQGLETQYF
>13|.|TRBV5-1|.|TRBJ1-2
TGCGCCAGCAGCTTGGACAGGTCTTATGGCTACACCTTC
CASSLDRSYGYTF
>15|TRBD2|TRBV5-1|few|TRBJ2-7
TGCGCCAGCAGCGTCATAGCGGGGCACCTCTACGAGCAGTACTTC
CASSVIAGHLYEQYF
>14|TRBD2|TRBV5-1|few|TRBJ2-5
TGCGCCAGCAGCTTGGGACTAGCGGGAGAGACCCAGTACTTC
CASSLGLAGETQYF
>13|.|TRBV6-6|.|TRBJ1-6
TGTGCCAGCAGACAACATAATAATTCACCCCTCCACTTT
CASRQHNNSPLHF
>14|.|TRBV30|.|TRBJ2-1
TGTGCCTGGAGTTTTTATGGACCCTACAATGAGCAGTTCTTC
CAWSFYGPYNEQFF
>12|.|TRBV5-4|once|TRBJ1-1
TGTGCCTGGGGACCTCTTCGGACTGAAGCTTTCTTT
CAWGPLRTEAFF
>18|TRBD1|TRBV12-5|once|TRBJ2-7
TGTGCTAGTGGTTCGCCGACAGGGGTAGACACCAGCTCCTACGAGCAGTACTTC
CASGSPTGVDTSSYEQYF
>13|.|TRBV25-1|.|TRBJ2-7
TGTGCCAGCACTCCATCAGGGGTTTACGAGCAGTACTTC
CASTPSGVYEQYF
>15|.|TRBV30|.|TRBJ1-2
TGTGCCTGGAGTCATCGGGACATCCCATGGCGGGGCTACACCTTC
CAWSHRDIPWRGYTF
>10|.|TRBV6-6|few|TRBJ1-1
TGTGCCAGCAGTTATGGTGAGGCTTTCTTT
CASSYGEAFF
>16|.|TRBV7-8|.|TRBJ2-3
TGTGCCAGCAGCTTAGCCAACAGGGCTGGGGTAGATACGCAGTATTTT
CASSLANRAGVDTQYF
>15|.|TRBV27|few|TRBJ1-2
TGTGCCAGCAGTTTATCCGGGGCGTTACGTCATGGCTACACCTTC
CASSLSGALRHGYTF
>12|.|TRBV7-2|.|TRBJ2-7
TGTGCCAGCAGCTTAGCGAGCGGAGAGCAGTACTTC
CASSLASGEQYF
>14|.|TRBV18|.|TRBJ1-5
TGTGCCAGCTCACAATGGGGTGTCGATCAGCCCCAGCATTTT
CASSQWGVDQPQHF
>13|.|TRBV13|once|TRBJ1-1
TGTGCCAGCAGCTTACGACCGAACACTGAAGCTTTCTTT
CASSLRPNTEAFF
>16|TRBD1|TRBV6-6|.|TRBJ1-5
TGTGCCAGCAGTTCAACAGGGGGACATAGCAATCAGCCCCAGCATTTT
CASSSTGGHSNQPQHF
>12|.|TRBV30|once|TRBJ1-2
TGTGCCTGGTCAGTCCCGCCATATGGCTACACCTTC
CAWSVPPYGYTF
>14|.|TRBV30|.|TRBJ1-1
TGTGCCGTAGGTGGTATGGGGGTGAACACTGAAGCTTTCTTT
CAVGGMGVNTEAFF
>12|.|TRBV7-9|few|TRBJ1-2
TGTGCCAGCAGCTCGGACATAAGGGGCTACACCTTC
CASSSDIRGYTF
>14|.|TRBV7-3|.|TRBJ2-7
TGTGCCAGCAGCTTAGGTCTGGGGCGGAGCGAGCAGTACTTC
CASSLGLGRSEQYF
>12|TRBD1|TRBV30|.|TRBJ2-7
TGTGCCTGGACAGGGGGCCCCTACGAGCAGTACTTC
CAWTGGPYEQYF
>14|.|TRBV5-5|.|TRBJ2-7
TGTGCCAGCAGCTTGCCCGCCCTGCGGGGCGAGCAGTACTTC
CASSLPALRGEQYF
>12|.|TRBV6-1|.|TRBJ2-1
TGTGCCAGCAGTGCCACAGGGCATGAGCAGTTCTTC
CASSATGHEQFF
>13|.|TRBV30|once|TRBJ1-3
TGTGCCTGGAGTGGAGGAACGGAAAACACCATATATTTT
CAWSGGTENTIYF
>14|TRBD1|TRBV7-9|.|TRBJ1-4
TGTGCCAGCAGCGCGGACAGGGAGTGGGAAAAACTGTTTTTT
CASSADREWEKLFF
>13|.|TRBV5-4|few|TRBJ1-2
TGTGCCAGCAGCTTGGCGAGGGGGGATGGCTACACCTTC
CASSLARGDGYTF
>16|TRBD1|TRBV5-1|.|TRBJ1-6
TGCGCCAGCAGCTTGCAAGGGGACAGCCGGAATTCACCCCTCCACTTT
CASSLQGDSRNSPLHF
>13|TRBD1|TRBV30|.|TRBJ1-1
TGTGCCTGGGGGACAGTCATGAACACTGAAGCTTTCTTT
CAWGTVMNTEAFF
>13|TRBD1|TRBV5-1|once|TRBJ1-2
TGCGCCAGCAGCTCCGGACAGGACTATGGCTACACCTTC
CASSSGQDYGYTF
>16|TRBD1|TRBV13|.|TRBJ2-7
TGTGCCAGCAGCTTAGTAGGCGGACAGGGGACCTACGAGCAGTACTTC
CASSLVGGQGTYEQYF
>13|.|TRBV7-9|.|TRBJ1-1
TGTGCCACCCAGTCCTCCGGGGACACTGAAGCTTTCTTT
CATQSSGDTEAFF
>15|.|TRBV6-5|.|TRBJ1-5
TGTGCCAGCAGTTCCCTCGGGGGTCGGAATCAGCCCCAGCATTTT
CASSSLGGRNQPQHF
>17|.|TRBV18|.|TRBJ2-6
TGTGCCAGCTCACCACGCGGAGGGGGCGGTGGGGCCAACGTCCTGACTTTC
CASSPRGGGGGANVLTF
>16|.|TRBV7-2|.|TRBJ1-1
TGTGCCAGCAGCTTTGGGAGACCGGGGGGTTATACTGAAGCTTTCTTT
CASSFGRPGGYTEAFF
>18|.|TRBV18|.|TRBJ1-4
TGTGCCAGCTCACCTGTGGGGGTCCTTATATCAACTAATGAAAAACTGTTTTTT
CASSPVGVLISTNEKLFF
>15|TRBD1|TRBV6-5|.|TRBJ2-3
TGTGCCAGCAGTTACGAGGGGGCGCAAACAGATACGCAGTATTTT
CASSYEGAQTDTQYF
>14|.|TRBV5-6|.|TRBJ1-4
TGTGCCAGCAGCTTCCCCGTCGTGGATGAAAAACTGTTTTTT
CASSFPVVDEKLFF
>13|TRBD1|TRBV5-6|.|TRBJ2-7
TGTGCCAGCAGCTTGGCAGGGGGAAACGAGCAGTACTTC
CASSLAGGNEQYF
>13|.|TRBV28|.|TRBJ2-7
TGTGCCAGCAGTTTAAGCGGGCCCTACGAGCAGTACTTC
CASSLSGPYEQYF
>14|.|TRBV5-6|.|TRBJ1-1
TGTGCCAGCAGCTTTATTACTACCGGCTCTGAAGCTTTCTTT
CASSFITTGSEAFF
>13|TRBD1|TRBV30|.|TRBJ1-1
TGTGCCTGGGGGGGACAGCTGAACACTGAAGCTTTCTTT
CAWGGQLNTEAFF
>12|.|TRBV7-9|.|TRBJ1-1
TGTGCCAGCAGCTTACGACCCACTGAAGCTTTCTTT
CASSLRPTEAFF
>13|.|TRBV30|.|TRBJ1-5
TGTGCCTGGAGTGTAGGCCTCATTCAGCCCCAGCATTTT
CAWSVGLIQPQHF
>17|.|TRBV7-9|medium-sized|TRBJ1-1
TGTGCCAGCAGCTCACCCGCGACAACAGGGACCGGGGCTGAAGCTTTCTTT
CASSSPATTGTGAEAFF
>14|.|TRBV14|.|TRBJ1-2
TGTGCCAGCAGCCCGGGACAATCCAACTATGGCTACACCTTC
CASSPGQSNYGYTF
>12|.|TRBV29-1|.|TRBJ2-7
TGCAGCGCCGCGACTGGATCCTACGAGCAGTACTTC
CSAATGSYEQYF
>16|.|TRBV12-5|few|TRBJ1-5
TGTGCTAGTGCCCTGGGGGGGAAGGGAGCCAATCAGCCCCAGCATTTT
CASALGGKGANQPQHF